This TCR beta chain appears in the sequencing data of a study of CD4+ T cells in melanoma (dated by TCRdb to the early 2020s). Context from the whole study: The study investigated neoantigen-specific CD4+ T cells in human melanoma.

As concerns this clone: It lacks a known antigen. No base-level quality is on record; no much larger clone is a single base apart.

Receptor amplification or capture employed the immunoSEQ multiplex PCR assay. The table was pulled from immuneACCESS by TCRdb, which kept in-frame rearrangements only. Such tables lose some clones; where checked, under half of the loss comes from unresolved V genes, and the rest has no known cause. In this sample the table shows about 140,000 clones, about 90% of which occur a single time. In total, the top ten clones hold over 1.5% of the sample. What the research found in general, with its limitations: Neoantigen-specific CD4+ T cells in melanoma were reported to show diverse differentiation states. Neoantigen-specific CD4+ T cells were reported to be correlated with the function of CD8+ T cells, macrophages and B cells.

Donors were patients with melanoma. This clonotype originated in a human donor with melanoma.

The CDR3 sequence is CASSPLGVAKNIQYF. The bases read TGTGCCAGCAGCCCTTTAGGGGTAGCCAAAAACATTCAGTACTTC. Recombination linked TRBV7-2 to TRBJ2-4, and possibly TRBD1, on 5 matching bases. CDR1 is given as SGHTA and CDR2 as FQGNSA, both from the germline V gene. The V and J ends are trimmed by 5 bases and 0 bases, leaving 11 bases between them. Spanning cysteine to phenylalanine, the CDR3 consists of 15 amino acids. The kept DNA is CDR3 alone, 45 bases in frame from the first base.